A selection of T cell receptor beta chains follows, all from one sample in a study of blood T cell repertoires in COVID-19. The protocol was immunoSEQ multiplex PCR, while the TCRdb copy is restricted to in-frame clones and leaves out a portion. The data contain roughly 27,000 clones, over 70% of them singletons. The specimen was peripheral blood. The receptors derive from an elderly man with active or convalescent COVID-19. CDR3s leave out the opening cysteine and the closing phenylalanine or tryptophan. A D gene is named only where the DNA matches it firmly. Clone size, where shown, is once, few, many, or a class for clones that have expanded.

v_call: TRBV4-1
j_call: TRBJ1-2
d_call: -
clone_size: few
cdr3_aa: ASSQETGRDYGYT

v_call: TRBV7-2
j_call: TRBJ2-3
d_call: TRBD2
clone_size: -
cdr3_aa: ASSLRVTSGTYTQY

v_call: TRBV6-6
j_call: TRBJ1-1
d_call: TRBD1
clone_size: -
cdr3_aa: ASSRRSTGGANTEAF

v_call: TRBV7-2
j_call: TRBJ1-3
d_call: -
clone_size: -
cdr3_aa: ASSLDSSGNTIY

v_call: TRBV19
j_call: TRBJ1-5
d_call: -
clone_size: -
cdr3_aa: ASSTFRDTFRSNQPQH

v_call: TRBV9
j_call: TRBJ2-7
d_call: TRBD1
clone_size: -
cdr3_aa: ASSVTGGQKSYEQY

v_call: TRBV12-3/TRBV12-4
j_call: TRBJ1-2
d_call: -
clone_size: -
cdr3_aa: ASSLLQGVGYT

v_call: TRBV3-1/TRBV3-2
j_call: TRBJ2-5
d_call: TRBD2
clone_size: -
cdr3_aa: ASSLAGGFRETQY

v_call: TRBV27
j_call: TRBJ2-3
d_call: TRBD2
clone_size: -
cdr3_aa: ASQRSHSGRADTQY

v_call: TRBV27
j_call: TRBJ2-1
d_call: TRBD2
clone_size: -
cdr3_aa: ASSLPRLAGGSNEQF

v_call: TRBV7-6
j_call: TRBJ1-1
d_call: -
clone_size: -
cdr3_aa: ASSRDRPHTEAF

v_call: TRBV27
j_call: TRBJ2-7
d_call: -
clone_size: -
cdr3_aa: ASSLFQGSYEQY

v_call: TRBV19
j_call: TRBJ1-1
d_call: -
clone_size: -
cdr3_aa: ASSTGTGRGGRSEAF

v_call: TRBV6-1
j_call: TRBJ1-2
d_call: -
clone_size: few
cdr3_aa: ASSEGAGYGYT

v_call: TRBV19
j_call: TRBJ1-5
d_call: TRBD1
clone_size: -
cdr3_aa: ASSPMDRGSNQPQH

v_call: TRBV27
j_call: TRBJ2-7
d_call: TRBD1
clone_size: -
cdr3_aa: ASSPGTGLGEQY

v_call: TRBV18
j_call: TRBJ1-4
d_call: -
clone_size: once
cdr3_aa: ASSPSSFATNEKLF